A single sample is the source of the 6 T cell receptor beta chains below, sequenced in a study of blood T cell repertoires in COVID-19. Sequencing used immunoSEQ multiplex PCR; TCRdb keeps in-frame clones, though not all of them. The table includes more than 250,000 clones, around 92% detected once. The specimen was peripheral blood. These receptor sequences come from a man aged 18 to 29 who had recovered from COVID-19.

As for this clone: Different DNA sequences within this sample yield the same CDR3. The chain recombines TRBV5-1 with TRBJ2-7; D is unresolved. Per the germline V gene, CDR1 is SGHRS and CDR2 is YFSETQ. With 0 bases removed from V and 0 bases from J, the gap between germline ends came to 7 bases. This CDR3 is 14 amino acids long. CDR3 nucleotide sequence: TGCGCCAGCAGCTTGGACGGTTCCTCCTACGAGCAGTACTTC. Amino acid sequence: CASSLDGSSYEQYF.

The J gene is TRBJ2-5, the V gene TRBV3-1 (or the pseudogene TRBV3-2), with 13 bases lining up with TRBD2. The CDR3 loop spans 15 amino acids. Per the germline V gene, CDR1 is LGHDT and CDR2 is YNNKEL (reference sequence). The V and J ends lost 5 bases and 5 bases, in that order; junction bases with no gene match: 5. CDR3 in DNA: TGTGCCAGCAGCACGCGACTAGCGGGAGGTGAGACCCAGTACTTC. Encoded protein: CASSTRLAGGETQYF.

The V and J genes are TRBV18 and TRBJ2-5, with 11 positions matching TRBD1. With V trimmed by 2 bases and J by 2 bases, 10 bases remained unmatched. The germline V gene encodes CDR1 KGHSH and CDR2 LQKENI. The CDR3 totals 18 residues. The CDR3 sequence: CASSPGTGGIILQETQYF. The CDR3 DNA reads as TGTGCCAGCTCACCAGGGACAGGGGGAATTATCTTGCAAGAGACCCAGTACTTC.

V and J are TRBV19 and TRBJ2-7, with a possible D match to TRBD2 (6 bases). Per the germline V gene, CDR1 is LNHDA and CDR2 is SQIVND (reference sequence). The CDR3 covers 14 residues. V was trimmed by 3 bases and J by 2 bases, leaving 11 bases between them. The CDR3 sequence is CASSMSGEAYEQYF. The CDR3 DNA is TGTGCCAGTAGTATGTCTGGGGAGGCCTACGAGCAGTACTTC.

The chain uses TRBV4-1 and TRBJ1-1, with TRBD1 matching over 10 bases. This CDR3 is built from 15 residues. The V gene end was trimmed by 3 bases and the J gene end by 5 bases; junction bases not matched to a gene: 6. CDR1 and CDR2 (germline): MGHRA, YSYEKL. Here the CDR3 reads CASSHQGQGGTEAFF. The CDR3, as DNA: TGCGCCAGCAGCCACCAAGGACAGGGGGGTACTGAAGCTTTCTTT.

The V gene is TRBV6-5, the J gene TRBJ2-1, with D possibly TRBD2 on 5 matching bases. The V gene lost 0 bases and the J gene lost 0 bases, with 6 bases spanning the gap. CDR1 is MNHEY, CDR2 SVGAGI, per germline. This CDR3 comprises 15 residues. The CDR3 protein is CASSYSGSSYNEQFF. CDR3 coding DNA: TGTGCCAGCAGTTACTCAGGGAGCTCCTACAATGAGCAGTTCTTC.